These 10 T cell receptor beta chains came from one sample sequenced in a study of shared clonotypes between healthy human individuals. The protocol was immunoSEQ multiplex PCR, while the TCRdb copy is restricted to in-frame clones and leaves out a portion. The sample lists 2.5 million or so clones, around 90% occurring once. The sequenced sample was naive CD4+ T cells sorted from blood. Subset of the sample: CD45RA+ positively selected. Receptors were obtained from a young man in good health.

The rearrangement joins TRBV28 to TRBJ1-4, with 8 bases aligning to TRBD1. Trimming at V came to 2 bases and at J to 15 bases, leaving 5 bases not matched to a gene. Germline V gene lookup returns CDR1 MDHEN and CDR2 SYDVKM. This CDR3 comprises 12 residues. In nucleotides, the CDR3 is TGTGCCAGCAGTTTAGTTGGGACAGGAATGTTTTTT. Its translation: CASSLVGTGMFF.

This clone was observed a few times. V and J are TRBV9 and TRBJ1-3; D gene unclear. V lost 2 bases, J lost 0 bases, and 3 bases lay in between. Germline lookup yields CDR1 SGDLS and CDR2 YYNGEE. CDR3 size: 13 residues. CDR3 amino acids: CASSVHSGNTIYF. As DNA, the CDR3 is TGTGCCAGCAGCGTCCACTCTGGAAACACCATATATTTT.

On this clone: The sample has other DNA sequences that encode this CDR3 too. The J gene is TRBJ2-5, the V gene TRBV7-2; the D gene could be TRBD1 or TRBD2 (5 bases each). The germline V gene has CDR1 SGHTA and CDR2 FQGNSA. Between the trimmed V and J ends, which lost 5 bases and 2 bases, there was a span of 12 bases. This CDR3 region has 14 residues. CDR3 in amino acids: CASSPGTGQETQYF. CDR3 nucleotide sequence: TGTGCCAGCAGCCCTGGGACGGGGCAAGAGACCCAGTACTTC. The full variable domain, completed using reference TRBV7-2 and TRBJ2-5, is GAGVSQSPSNKVTEKGKDVELRCDPISGHTALYWYRQSLGQGLEFLIYFQGNSAPDKSGLPSDRFSAERTGGSVSTLTIQRTQQEDSAVYLCASSPGTGQETQYFGPGTRLLVL.

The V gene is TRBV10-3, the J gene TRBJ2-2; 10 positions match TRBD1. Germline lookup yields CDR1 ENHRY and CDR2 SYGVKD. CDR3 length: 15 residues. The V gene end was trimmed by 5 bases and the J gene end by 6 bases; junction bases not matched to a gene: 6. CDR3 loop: CAISNDRGLSGELFF. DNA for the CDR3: TGTGCCATCAGTAACGACAGGGGGCTGTCCGGGGAGCTGTTTTTT.

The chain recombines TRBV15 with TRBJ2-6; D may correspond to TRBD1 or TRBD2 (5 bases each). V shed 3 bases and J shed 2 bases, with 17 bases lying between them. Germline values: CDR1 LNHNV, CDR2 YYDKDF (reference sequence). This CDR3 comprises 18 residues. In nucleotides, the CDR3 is TGTGCCACCAGCAGGACGGGACCCCGGACCCCTGGGGCCAACGTCCTGACTTTC. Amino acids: CATSRTGPRTPGANVLTF. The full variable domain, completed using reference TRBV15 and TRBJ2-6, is DAMVIQNPRYQVTQFGKPVTLSCSQTLNHNVMYWYQQKSSQAPKLLFHYYDKDFNNEADTPDNFQSRRPNTSFCFLDIRSPGLGDTAMYLCATSRTGPRTPGANVLTFGAGSRLTVL.

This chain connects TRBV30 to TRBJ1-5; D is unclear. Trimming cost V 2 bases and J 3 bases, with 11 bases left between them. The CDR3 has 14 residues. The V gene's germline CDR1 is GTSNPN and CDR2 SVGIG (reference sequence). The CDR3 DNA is TGTGCCTGGAGTAGAGAGGGTTACAATCAGCCCCAGCATTTT. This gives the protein CAWSREGYNQPQHF.

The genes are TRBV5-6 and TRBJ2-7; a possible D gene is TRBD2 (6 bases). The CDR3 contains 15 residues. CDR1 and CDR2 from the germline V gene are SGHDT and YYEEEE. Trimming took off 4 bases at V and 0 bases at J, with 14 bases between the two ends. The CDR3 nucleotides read TGTGCCAGCAGCCCCCGGGACTCTTACTCCTACGAGCAGTACTTC. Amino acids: CASSPRDSYSYEQYF.

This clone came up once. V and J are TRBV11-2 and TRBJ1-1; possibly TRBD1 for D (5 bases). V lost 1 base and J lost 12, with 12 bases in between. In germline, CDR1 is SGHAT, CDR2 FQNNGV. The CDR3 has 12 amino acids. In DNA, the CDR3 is TGTGCCAGCAGCTTAGCAGTCAGGGCACCTTTCTTT. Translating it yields CASSLAVRAPFF.

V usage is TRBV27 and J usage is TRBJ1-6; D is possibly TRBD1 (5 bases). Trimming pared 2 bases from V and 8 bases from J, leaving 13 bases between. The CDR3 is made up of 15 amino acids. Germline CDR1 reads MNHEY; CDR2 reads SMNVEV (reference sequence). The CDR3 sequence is CASSLGRQSDSPLHF. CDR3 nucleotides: TGTGCCAGCAGTTTAGGGAGACAGTCGGATTCACCCCTCCACTTT.

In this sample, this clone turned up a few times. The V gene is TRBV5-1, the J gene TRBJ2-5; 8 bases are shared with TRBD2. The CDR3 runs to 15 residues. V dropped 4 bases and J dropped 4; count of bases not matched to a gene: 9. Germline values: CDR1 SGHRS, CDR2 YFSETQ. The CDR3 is CASSAGLVLGETQYF. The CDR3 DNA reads TGCGCCAGCAGCGCGGGACTAGTACTAGGAGAGACCCAGTACTTC.